This T cell receptor (beta chain) was found in a study of T-cell memory formation after mild COVID-19. TCRdb re-derived calls from the 5' RACE reads in MiXCR, one entry per CDR3 protein. The table records about 350,000 distinct CDR3 sequences, 25% to 30% of them present only once. CDR1 is MNHEY and CDR2 is SVGAGI in the germline V gene. With 5 bases removed from V and 5 bases from J, the gap between germline ends came to 21 bases. The CDR3 contains 16 residues. The count of this clonotype is one. The TCR originated in an adult woman who had mild COVID-19 (a few samples of this study predate the infection). Cell type and time point are not known. This chain uses TRBV6-5 with TRBJ1-2; D ambiguous. The sequencing input was PBMCs or a T cell subset sorted from them (not recorded which). CDR3 bases: TGTGCCAGCAGTCCCCCCGGTGACTCCCGTGCTTATGGCTACACCTTC. This codes for CASSPPGDSRAYGYTF.